The 13 T cell receptor beta chains reported below all come from one sample, sequenced in a study of cytomegalovirus exposure and HLA in healthy donors. PCR used 60 Vbeta primers and 13 Jbeta primers. The protocol was immunoSEQ multiplex PCR, while the TCRdb copy is restricted to in-frame clones and leaves out a portion. The sample has about 160,000 clones, roughly 80% seen once. Material: PBMCs. The receptor set was obtained from a male donor in good health and CMV-seropositive.

This rearrangement joins TRBV9 to TRBJ2-5, with TRBD1 as a possible D gene (7 bases). Germline CDR1 and CDR2: SGDLS and YYNGEE. The CDR3 has 15 residues. V lost 0 bases and J lost 5, with 14 bases in between. The CDR3 DNA reads as TGTGCCAGCAGCGTAGCAGGGGGGCTGGGGGAGACCCAGTACTTC. It specifies CASSVAGGLGETQYF.

The chain links TRBV6-6 to TRBJ2-7; TRBD1 matches at 8 bases. V lost 6 bases and J lost 1; bases outside the gene matches: 2. Germline assignment: CDR1 MNHNY and CDR2 SVGAGI (reference sequence). The CDR3 length is 13 residues. CDR3: CASRRQGSYEQYF. DNA for the CDR3: TGTGCCAGCAGAAGACAGGGGTCCTACGAGCAGTACTTC.

This clone was counted only a few times. The V call is TRBV11-2, the J call TRBJ1-1; 10 nucleotides line up with TRBD1. This CDR3 has 14 residues. CDR1 SGHAT and CDR2 FQNNGV come from the germline V gene. The ends lost 5 bases at V and 3 bases at J; junction bases unmatched: 3. The CDR3 loop is CASSPTGGYTEAFF. CDR3 coding DNA: TGTGCCAGCAGCCCGACAGGGGGCTACACTGAAGCTTTCTTT.

This clone occurred a few times. The rearrangement uses TRBV14 and TRBJ1-2, with TRBD1 identical over 7 bases. This CDR3 has 18 amino acids. V was pared by 0 bases and J by 3 bases, with 13 bases of the junction left unmatched. CDR1 is SGHDN, CDR2 FVKESK, per germline. The CDR3 reads CASSQESGRDRSDYGYTF. The CDR3 region has the DNA TGTGCCAGCAGCCAAGAAAGCGGTCGGGACAGATCCGACTATGGCTACACCTTC.

The V gene is TRBV6-5, the J gene TRBJ2-2, with D possibly matching TRBD2 (5 bases). Germline V gene lookup returns CDR1 MNHEY and CDR2 SVGAGI. The CDR3 runs to 14 residues. The V gene lost 2 bases and the J gene lost 3 bases, with 7 bases spanning the gap. CDR3 nucleotide sequence: TGTGCCAGCAGTTACCGAGGGCACACCGGGGAGCTGTTTTTT. It specifies CASSYRGHTGELFF.

The chain combines TRBV5-1 with TRBJ2-1; 8 nucleotides align to TRBD2. The V segment lost 0 bases and the J segment 9 bases; nucleotides outside the gene matches: 14. The CDR3 sequence is 17 residues long. Germline CDR1 reads SGHRS; CDR2 reads YFSETQ. CDR3: CASSLAGRRGARGEQFF. The DNA of the CDR3 is TGCGCCAGCAGCTTGGCCGGGCGGCGGGGGGCTAGAGGTGAGCAGTTCTTC.

This chain links TRBV19 with TRBJ1-2; 7 bases align to TRBD1. Germline lookup yields CDR1 LNHDA and CDR2 SQIVND (reference sequence). V was clipped by 7 bases and J by 4 bases; unmatched bases: 3. The CDR3 loop spans 12 amino acids. In nucleotides, the CDR3 is TGTGCCAGTACTGGGACAGTCTATGGCTACACCTTC. Amino acid sequence: CASTGTVYGYTF.

V is TRBV6-1 and J is TRBJ2-1; 13 positions agree with TRBD2. CDR3 length: 14 residues. J lost 8 bases, V lost 11 bases, and 9 bases had no gene match. Germline V CDR1 and CDR2: MNHNS, SASEGT. This CDR3 reads CAAAGTSGIDEQFF. The CDR3 DNA follows: TGTGCCGCCGCCGGGACTAGCGGGATTGATGAGCAGTTCTTC.

The V gene is TRBV18, the J gene TRBJ2-1; 8 bases agree with TRBD2. The length of the CDR3 is 15 residues. Germline CDR1 is KGHSH and CDR2 is LQKENI. Losses at the gene ends were 1 base for V and 5 bases for J; bases not matched to a gene: 4. CDR3 DNA: TGTGCCAGCTCACCACTCGGGAGGGGGAACAATGAGCAGTTCTTC. This translates into CASSPLGRGNNEQFF.

The chain uses TRBV7-2 and TRBJ1-2, with 9 bases matching TRBD1. Germline CDR1 SGHTA, CDR2 FQGNSA. Unmatched junction bases numbered 3, after V lost 1 base and J lost 3 bases. This CDR3 contains 15 residues. The CDR3 loop is CASSLGDRAYYGYTF. The CDR3 nucleotides are TGTGCCAGCAGCTTAGGGGACAGGGCCTACTATGGCTACACCTTC.

The chain uses TRBV7-2 and TRBJ1-6; a weak D match, TRBD1 (5 bases). Trimming took off 6 bases at V and 9 bases at J, with 15 bases between the two ends. From germline, CDR1 is SGHTA and CDR2 FQGNSA. The CDR3 is 14 residues long. The CDR3 region is CASREGLGGSPLHF. CDR3 coding DNA: TGTGCCAGCAGGGAGGGGTTGGGTGGTTCACCCCTCCACTTT.

The chain joins TRBV19 to TRBJ1-6; tentative D call: TRBD1 (6 bases). Germline CDR1 reads LNHDA; CDR2 reads SQIVND (reference sequence). Trimming stripped 1 base from V and 7 bases from J, with 8 bases between. CDR3 length: 14 residues. For the CDR3, the DNA is TGTGCCAGTAGTATAGGGACAGAGAATTCACCCCTCCACTTT. Translated: CASSIGTENSPLHF.

The chain employs TRBV19 and TRBJ2-2; a possible D gene is TRBD2 (5 bases). The CDR3 covers 14 residues. Germline-derived CDR1 and CDR2 are LNHDA and SQIVND (reference sequence). The ends were cut back, 9 bases at V and 3 bases at J, with 14 bases in the middle. The CDR3 protein is CASRWEWDTGELFF. CDR3 coding DNA: TGTGCCAGCCGGTGGGAGTGGGACACCGGGGAGCTGTTTTTT.